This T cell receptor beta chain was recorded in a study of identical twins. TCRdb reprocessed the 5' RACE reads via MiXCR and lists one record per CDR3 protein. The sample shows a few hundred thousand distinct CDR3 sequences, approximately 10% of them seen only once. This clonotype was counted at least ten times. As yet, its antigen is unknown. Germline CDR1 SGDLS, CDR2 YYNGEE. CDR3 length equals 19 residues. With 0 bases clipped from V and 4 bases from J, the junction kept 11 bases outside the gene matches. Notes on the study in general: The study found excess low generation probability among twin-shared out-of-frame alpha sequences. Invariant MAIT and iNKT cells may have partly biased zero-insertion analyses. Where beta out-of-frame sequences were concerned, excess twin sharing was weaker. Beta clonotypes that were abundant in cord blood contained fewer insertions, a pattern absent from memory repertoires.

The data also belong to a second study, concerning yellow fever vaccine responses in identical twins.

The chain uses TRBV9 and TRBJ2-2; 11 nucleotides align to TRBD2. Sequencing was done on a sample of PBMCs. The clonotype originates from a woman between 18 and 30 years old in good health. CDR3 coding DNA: TGTGCCAGCAGCGTAGGTTTAGCGGGAGGGAAAAAAGGCACCGGGGAGCTGTTTTTT. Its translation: CASSVGLAGGKKGTGELFF.